Listed below are T cell receptor beta chains from one sample, sequenced in a study of shared clonotypes between healthy human individuals. Some clones are missing from TCRdb's copy, which holds only in-frame ones; the method was immunoSEQ multiplex PCR. The sample consists of approximately 740,000 clones, over 65% of them appearing once. The sequencing sample was made of memory CD4+ T cells sorted from blood. Every receptor here comes from a woman in her twenties or thirties in good health. Each CDR3 is given with its conserved first and last residue. The D gene is left open where the match is weak. A clone size is listed for some rows: how often the clone was seen (once, few, many), or a class if it is expanded.

j_gene,v_gene,len,abundance,d_gene,CDR3nt,CDR3aa
TRBJ1-1,TRBV7-8,17,-,-,TGTGCCAGCAGCTTAGCGGGACGGGGTAAAGGAAACACTGAAGCTTTCTTT,CASSLAGRGKGNTEAFF
TRBJ2-2,TRBV7-6,16,-,TRBD2,TGTGCCAGCAGTTCGACTAGCGGGAGAGTCCCCGGGGAGCTGTTTTTT,CASSSTSGRVPGELFF
TRBJ1-1,TRBV6-1,14,-,-,TGTGCCAGCTTACACGGGATCCTAAACACTGAAGCTTTCTTT,CASLHGILNTEAFF
TRBJ1-3,TRBV7-8,13,-,-,TGTGCCAGCAGCCCAACAAGATTAAACACCATATATTTT,CASSPTRLNTIYF
TRBJ2-2,TRBV4-2,15,-,TRBD1,TGTGCCAGCAGCAAGACAGGGGGGAACACCGGGGAGCTGTTTTTT,CASSKTGGNTGELFF
TRBJ1-1,TRBV5-4,18,-,-,TGTGCCAGCAGCTGGGGGGGGCATTCTTACTATAGGAACACTGAAGCTTTCTTT,CASSWGGHSYYRNTEAFF
TRBJ1-5,TRBV5-1,14,-,TRBD1,TGCGCCAGCAGCCCTAGGGGGCAAAGTCAGCCCCAGCATTTT,CASSPRGQSQPQHF
TRBJ2-1,TRBV7-3,13,once,-,TGTGCCAGCAACAGCGGACCGTTCAATGAGCAGTTCTTC,CASNSGPFNEQFF
TRBJ2-7,TRBV5-6,15,-,TRBD1,TGTGCCAGCAGCTCAGGTCCGGGACAGGGGCGCGAGCAGTACTTC,CASSSGPGQGREQYF
TRBJ2-3,TRBV7-2,15,few,-,TGTGCCAGCAGCTTAGTGGCCCTGATCACAGATACGCAGTATTTT,CASSLVALITDTQYF
TRBJ1-2,TRBV29-1,12,-,-,TGCAGCGTCGGTGGCCCACAGAGGGGCTACACCTTC,CSVGGPQRGYTF
TRBJ1-1,TRBV2,13,-,TRBD1,TGTGCCAGCACAAGGACAGGGAACACTGAAGCTTTCTTT,CASTRTGNTEAFF
TRBJ2-4,TRBV4-1,16,-,-,TGCGCCAGCAGCCAAGGTCGGCGCACAGAGATAAACATTCAGTACTTC,CASSQGRRTEINIQYF
TRBJ1-6,TRBV30,14,-,-,TGTGCCTGGAGTGAGAGCACGTATAATTCACCCCTCCACTTT,CAWSESTYNSPLHF